This T cell receptor (beta chain) was sequenced during a study of blood T cell repertoires in COVID-19. Turning to the study itself: Sites in the United States, Italy and Spain provided acute and convalescent COVID-19 samples. T cells, B-cell-depleted T cells, or PBMCs supplied cDNA or gDNA.

Generated by immunoSEQ multiplex PCR, the TCRdb table keeps only in-frame clones and is missing some. The sample carries more than 300,000 clones, 80% to 90% recorded once. Unmatched junction bases numbered 6, after V lost 6 bases and J lost 7 bases. The germline V gene has CDR1 SNHLY and CDR2 FYNNEI. The CDR3 extends over 15 amino acids. The V call is TRBV2, the J call TRBJ1-6; TRBD1 agrees at 10 bases. The receptor's source is a woman between 18 and 29 years old who had recovered from COVID-19. Sequenced sample: PBMCs or T cells enriched from blood (not recorded which). CDR3 residues: CASSATGGENSPLHF. The CDR3 coding sequence is TGTGCCAGCAGCGCGACAGGGGGCGAGAATTCACCCCTCCACTTT.